A selection of T cell receptor beta chains follows, all from one sample in a study of blood T cell repertoires in COVID-19. Libraries were prepared by immunoSEQ multiplex PCR; TCRdb keeps only in-frame clonotypes and omits some of them. This sample has about 250,000 clones, with more than 70% found just once. The sequencing sample was made of peripheral blood. Source of these receptors: a woman between 25 and 40 years old with COVID-19, enrolled during active disease. The CDR3 runs from the conserved cysteine through the conserved F or W. A D gene is named only where the DNA matches it firmly. Not every row has a clone size; where given, it reads once, few, many or a size class.

size,J,V,D,CDR3,DNA
.,TRBJ2-1,TRBV7-2,TRBD2,CASSLVTGTSGGGDEQFF,TGTGCCAGCAGCTTAGTAACCGGGACTAGCGGGGGGGGCGATGAGCAGTTCTTC
few,TRBJ1-5,TRBV7-9,TRBD1,CASSLGTGQPQHF,TGTGCCAGCAGCTTAGGGACAGGTCAGCCCCAGCATTTT
.,TRBJ2-1,TRBV12-3/TRBV12-4,.,CASSFRGYNEQFF,TGTGCCAGCAGTTTTCGGGGTTACAATGAGCAGTTCTTC
once,TRBJ1-3,TRBV18,TRBD1,CASSATTGDSGNTIYF,TGTGCCAGCTCAGCTACTACAGGGGACTCTGGAAACACCATATATTTT
.,TRBJ1-1,TRBV19,TRBD1,CASSNRQGRTEAFF,TGTGCCAGTAGTAACAGACAGGGCCGCACTGAAGCTTTCTTT
once,TRBJ2-3,TRBV10-3,TRBD2,CAISGEGLLTDTQYF,TGTGCCATCAGCGGGGAGGGCCTATTAACAGATACGCAGTATTTT
.,TRBJ2-3,TRBV28,.,CASSLTGASTDTQYF,TGTGCCAGCAGTTTGACAGGAGCTAGCACAGATACGCAGTATTTT
.,TRBJ1-4,TRBV5-4,TRBD1,CASSLGGTGPEKLFF,TGTGCCAGCAGCTTGGGTGGGACAGGCCCTGAAAAACTGTTTTTT
few,TRBJ2-1,TRBV27,.,CASRASWVDEQFF,TGTGCCAGCAGGGCTAGCTGGGTTGATGAGCAGTTCTTC
.,TRBJ1-1,TRBV10-3,.,CAIRAGLNTEAFF,TGTGCCATCAGGGCGGGTCTGAACACTGAAGCTTTCTTT
.,TRBJ1-1,TRBV7-9,.,CASSPSLKNTEAFF,TGTGCCAGCAGCCCTAGTCTGAAGAACACTGAAGCTTTCTTT
once,TRBJ2-1,TRBV7-2,TRBD2,CASKPSGVNNEQFF,TGTGCCAGCAAGCCTAGCGGGGTCAACAATGAGCAGTTCTTC
.,TRBJ2-3,TRBV7-2,.,CASSFLADTQYF,TGTGCCAGCAGCTTTTTAGCAGATACGCAGTATTTT
.,TRBJ2-5,TRBV18,.,CASSRQGTQETQYF,TGTGCCAGCTCTCGCCAGGGAACACAAGAGACCCAGTACTTC
.,TRBJ1-6,TRBV7-9,.,CASSLTSEGYNSPLHF,TGTGCCAGCAGCTTAACCTCAGAGGGATATAATTCACCCCTCCACTTT
.,TRBJ1-1,TRBV20-1,.,CSASKGDPGAFF,TGCAGTGCTAGTAAGGGGGACCCTGGGGCTTTCTTT
.,TRBJ1-1,TRBV6-2/TRBV6-3,TRBD1,CASSSSRTGEAFF,TGTGCCAGCAGTTCATCGAGGACAGGGGAAGCTTTCTTT
.,TRBJ2-1,TRBV11-3,TRBD2,CASSSRTSGNNEQFF,TGTGCCAGCAGCTCCCGGACTAGCGGGAACAATGAGCAGTTCTTC
.,TRBJ1-5,TRBV7-9,.,CASSSDWLQPQHF,TGTGCCAGCAGCTCCGACTGGCTCCAGCCCCAGCATTTT
.,TRBJ1-3,TRBV28,.,CASSFARENTIYF,TGTGCCAGCAGTTTCGCGCGGGAAAACACCATATATTTT
.,TRBJ1-5,TRBV3-1/TRBV3-2,.,CASSQDRRLNQPQHF,TGTGCCAGCAGCCAAGATCGCAGGCTCAATCAGCCCCAGCATTTT
.,TRBJ1-2,TRBV5-1,.,CASSLLEVNYGYTF,TGCGCCAGCAGCTTGTTGGAGGTTAACTATGGCTACACCTTC
.,TRBJ2-6,TRBV7-9,.,CASSPGYSGANVLTF,TGTGCCAGCAGCCCCGGTTACTCTGGGGCCAACGTCCTGACTTTC
.,TRBJ2-2,TRBV27,.,CASSREGVKNTGELFF,TGTGCCAGCAGTAGGGAGGGGGTCAAGAACACCGGGGAGCTGTTTTTT
.,TRBJ2-2,TRBV29-1,TRBD1,CSVEQGANTGELFF,TGCAGCGTGGAACAGGGGGCGAACACCGGGGAGCTGTTTTTT
.,TRBJ2-5,TRBV2,TRBD1,CASGEGQGVLGTQYF,TGTGCCAGCGGCGAGGGGCAGGGGGTGTTGGGGACCCAGTACTTC
.,TRBJ1-1,TRBV27,.,CASSSMVRTEAFF,TGTGCCAGCAGTTCAATGGTCAGGACTGAAGCTTTCTTT
.,TRBJ1-2,TRBV5-1,TRBD1,CASSSAQGANYGYTF,TGCGCCAGCAGCTCGGCGCAGGGGGCGAACTATGGCTACACCTTC
few,TRBJ1-4,TRBV2,.,CASSGQVFEKLFF,TGTGCCAGCAGTGGACAGGTATTTGAAAAACTGTTTTTT
.,TRBJ1-1,TRBV6-6,.,CASSHPGRRRGTEAFF,TGTGCCAGCAGTCACCCGGGGAGGAGGCGAGGAACTGAAGCTTTCTTT
.,TRBJ1-4,TRBV15,.,CATSSGWGGEEKLFF,TGTGCCACCAGCAGTGGATGGGGGGGTGAGGAAAAACTGTTTTTT
once,TRBJ2-2,TRBV7-9,TRBD1,CASSRSGQGGTGELFF,TGTGCCAGCAGCCGGAGCGGACAGGGGGGCACCGGGGAGCTGTTTTTT
.,TRBJ1-2,TRBV28,.,CASTGREGRYGYTF,TGTGCCAGCACCGGTAGAGAGGGAAGGTATGGCTACACCTTC
.,TRBJ1-4,TRBV7-9,.,CASSLGGLSEKLFF,TGTGCCAGCAGCTTAGGGGGGCTGAGTGAAAAACTGTTTTTT
.,TRBJ1-1,TRBV28,.,CASSFGVTGTEAFF,TGTGCCAGCAGTTTCGGGGTGACGGGCACTGAAGCTTTCTTT
once,TRBJ2-5,TRBV20-1,.,CSASSGVEETQYF,TGCAGTGCTAGTTCCGGGGTTGAGGAGACCCAGTACTTC
.,TRBJ1-4,TRBV6-5,TRBD1,CASSYTTGQNEKLFF,TGTGCCAGCAGTTACACGACAGGGCAAAATGAAAAACTGTTTTTT